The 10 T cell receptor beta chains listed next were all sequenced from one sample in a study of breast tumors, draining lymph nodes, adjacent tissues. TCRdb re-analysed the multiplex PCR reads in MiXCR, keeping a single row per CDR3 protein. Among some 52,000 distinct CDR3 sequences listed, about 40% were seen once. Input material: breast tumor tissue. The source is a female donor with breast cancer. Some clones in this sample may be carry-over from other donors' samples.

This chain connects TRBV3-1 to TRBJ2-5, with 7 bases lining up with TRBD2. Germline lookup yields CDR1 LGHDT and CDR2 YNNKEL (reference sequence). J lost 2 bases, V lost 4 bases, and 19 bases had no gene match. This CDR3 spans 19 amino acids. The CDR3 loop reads CASSLRDYQSHPSQETQYF. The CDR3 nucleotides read TGTGCCAGCAGCCTCCGGGACTACCAGTCACATCCCTCTCAAGAGACCCAGTACTTC.

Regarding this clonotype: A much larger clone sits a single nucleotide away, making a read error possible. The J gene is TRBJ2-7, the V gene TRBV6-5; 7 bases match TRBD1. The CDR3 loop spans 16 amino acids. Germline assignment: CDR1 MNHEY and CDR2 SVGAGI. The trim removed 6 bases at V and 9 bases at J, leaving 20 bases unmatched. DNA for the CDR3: TGTGCCAGCAGCCCCGACCCAGCGATTACTCACAGGGGGCAGTACTTC. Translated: CASSPDPAITHRGQYF.

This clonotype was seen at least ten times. DNA for the CDR3: TGTGCCAGCAGCTCAGGGACCGGTTATAATTCACCCCTCCACTTT. Translation gives CASSSGTGYNSPLHF. The V gene is TRBV7-2, the J gene TRBJ1-6; D is possibly TRBD1 (5 bases). The germline CDR1 and CDR2 sequences are SGHTA and FQGNSA. Trimming shortened V by 4 bases and J by 4 bases, and 11 bases separated the two germline ends. This CDR3 comprises 15 residues.

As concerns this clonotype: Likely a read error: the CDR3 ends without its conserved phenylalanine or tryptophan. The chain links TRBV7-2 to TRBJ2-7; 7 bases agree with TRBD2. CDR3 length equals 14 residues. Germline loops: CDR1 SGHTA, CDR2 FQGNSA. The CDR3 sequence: CASSPGAAGSEQYL. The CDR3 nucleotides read TGCGCCAGCAGCCCGGGTGCAGCGGGGAGTGAGCAGTACCTC.

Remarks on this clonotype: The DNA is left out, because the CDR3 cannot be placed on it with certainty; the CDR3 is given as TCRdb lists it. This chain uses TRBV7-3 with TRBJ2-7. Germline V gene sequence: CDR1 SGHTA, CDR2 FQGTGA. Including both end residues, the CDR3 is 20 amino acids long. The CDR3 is CASSFYICSAKGIARNEQYF.

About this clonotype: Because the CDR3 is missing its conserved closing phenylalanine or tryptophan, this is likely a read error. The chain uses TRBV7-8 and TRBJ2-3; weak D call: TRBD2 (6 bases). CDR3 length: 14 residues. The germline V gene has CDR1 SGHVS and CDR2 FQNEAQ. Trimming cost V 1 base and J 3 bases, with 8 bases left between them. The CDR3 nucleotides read TGTGCCAGCAGCTTAGTCGGGAGTACAGATACGCAGTATTCT. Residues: CASSLVGSTDTQYS.

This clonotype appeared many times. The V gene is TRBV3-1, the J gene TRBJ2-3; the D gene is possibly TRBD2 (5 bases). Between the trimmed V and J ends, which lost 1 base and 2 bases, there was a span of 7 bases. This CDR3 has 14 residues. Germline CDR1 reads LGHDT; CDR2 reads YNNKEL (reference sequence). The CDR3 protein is CASSQAGFTDTQYF. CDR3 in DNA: TGTGCCAGCAGCCAAGCGGGGTTCACAGATACGCAGTATTTT.

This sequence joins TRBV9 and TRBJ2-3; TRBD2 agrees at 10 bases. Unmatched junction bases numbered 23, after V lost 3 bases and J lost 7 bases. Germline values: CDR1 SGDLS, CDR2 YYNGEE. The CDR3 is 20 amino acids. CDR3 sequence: CASSARTSGVRNEVLYTQYF. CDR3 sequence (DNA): TGTGCCAGCAGCGCACGAACTAGCGGGGTCCGGAATGAGGTGCTGTATACGCAGTATTTT.

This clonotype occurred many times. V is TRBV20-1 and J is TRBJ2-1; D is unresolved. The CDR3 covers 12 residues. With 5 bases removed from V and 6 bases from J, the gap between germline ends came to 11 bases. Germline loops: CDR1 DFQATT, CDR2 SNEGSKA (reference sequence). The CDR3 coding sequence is TGCAGTGCTCTTTCCCGGCGCAATGAGCAGTTCTTC. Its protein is CSALSRRNEQFF.

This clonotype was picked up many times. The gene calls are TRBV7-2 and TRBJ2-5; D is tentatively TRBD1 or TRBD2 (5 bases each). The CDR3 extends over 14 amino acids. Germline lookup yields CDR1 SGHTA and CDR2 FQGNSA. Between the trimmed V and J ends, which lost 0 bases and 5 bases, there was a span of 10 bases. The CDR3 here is CASSLARGTETQYF. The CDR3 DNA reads TGTGCCAGCAGCTTAGCGAGGGGTACCGAGACCCAGTACTTC.